This T cell receptor (beta chain) is drawn from a study of T cell repertoires in ileal Crohn's disease (dated by TCRdb to between 2019 and 2020). A note on the overall study: Median disease duration was about eight years, and 35% of patients were identified as active smokers at the time of surgery. Surgery was performed for a complication in all patients, with stricturing disease in about 61% and penetrating disease in roughly 40%. Roughly half of the patients were given postoperative therapy, with about 18 on anti-TNF agents and about a dozen on thiopurines. Biopsies taken from the inflamed portion of the ileum in the surgical resection specimen were designated as M0 samples. For commercial TCRB immunosequencing, five hundred nanograms of biopsy DNA were submitted for each sample. A prospective multicentre cohort supplied the 50 or so Crohn's disease patients whose TCR repertoires were analysed. The study ran alongside a multicentre cohort designed to identify predictors of early endoscopic recurrence after ileocolonic resection. Endoscopic postoperative recurrence was defined as a Rutgeerts score above i0. The study sequenced some 170 mucosal samples from more than 50 patients, taken at several locations on the surgical specimen and at postoperative endoscopy.

What the research found in general, with its limitations: Sorted CD8 T cells carried more high-frequency clones than CD4 T cells, suggesting mucosal expansions were mainly CD8. Higher high-frequency clone percentages at surgery were associated with endoscopic recurrence; all patients with clonality above 26.8% (18/57) had recurrence. Only a subgroup of patients, of unstated size, had mucosal CD4 and CD8 T cells sorted and sequenced. Patients who were active smokers at surgery had a significantly higher proportion of clonal expansions than non-smokers (about 27% vs 20%, p=0.02).

Comment on this clone: Its antigen has not been determined. No base-level quality is on record; no much larger clone is a single base apart.

The time point label here, explained by the study, means: inflamed ileum from the surgical specimen. Eligible patients were adults with ileal or ileocolonic Crohn's disease who had an indication for ileocolonic resection. Whole ileal mucosal biopsies were kept frozen at -80 degrees C prior to DNA extraction. Genomic DNA was extracted from frozen whole biopsies with a TRizol-based method and quantified on a NanoDrop 2000 spectrophotometer. Libraries were prepared through the immunoSEQ multiplex PCR assay. Adaptive Biotechnology amplified CDR3 regions from genomic DNA with a two-step multiplex PCR that controlled for amplification bias. The first PCR used primers for every V and J gene segment; the second PCR added barcodes and Illumina adapters. An Illumina instrument was used to sequence the CDR3 libraries. As for the authors' bioinformatics: The analysis drew on both the pipelines supplied by the vendor and custom analysis of the raw data in R/Bioconductor running R version 3.3.0. Clonality, which ranges from 0 to 1, was calculated as the inverse of the normalised Shannon entropy across all productive clones. High-frequency clones were defined as the repertoire share of the top 100 clones, retaining only clones passing a 95% confidence test. Repertoire diversity was measured with the Simpson index, and overlap between samples was measured with the Morisita-Horn index. Imported from immuneACCESS, the table was reduced by TCRdb to in-frame sequences with V and J called. These copies leave out some clones; in studies compared against another copy, an unresolved V gene accounts for under half, and the cause of the remainder is not known. The DNA gave D and trimming, while V, J and clone size come from that table. The sample table holds roughly 6,600 clones, of which around 83% were seen once. The top ten hold 9% to 12% of the sample.

The sample taken for sequencing was ileal tissue. The TCR comes from an adult with Crohn's disease.

The bases are TGCGCCAGCAGCTTAACCTGGGTGGCCGGGGAGCTGTTTTTT. This yields the protein CASSLTWVAGELFF. The chain is encoded by TRBV5-1 joined to TRBJ2-2; no D gene can be assigned with confidence. Via the germline V gene, CDR1 is SGHRS and CDR2 YFSETQ. The junction shows trimming of 2 bases on V and 6 bases on J, plus 11 bases between the germline ends. Measured from the cysteine to the phenylalanine, the CDR3 is 14 residues long. The DNA shown is the 42-base CDR3, in frame from base 1.